One sample yielded the 15 T cell receptor beta chains listed below, sequenced in a study of regulatory T cells in long-lasting Graves disease. Time point denoted: newly diagnosed GD, antithyroid drugs for less than 3 months. The TCR library was prepared using RNA isolated from PBMCs. Building of the TCR beta libraries involved iRepertoire HTBI primers and Arm-PCR of CDR3 regions. TCRdb passed the multiplex PCR reads through MiXCR, listing each CDR3 protein once. The table records approximately 400,000 distinct CDR3 sequences, 15% of them present only once. This same sample was also part of a study on T cells in Graves' hyperthyroidism and ophthalmopathy.

The sequencing used peripheral blood mononuclear cells (PBMCs), collected at new diagnosis, from a patient treated with antithyroid drugs. These receptors all stem from a woman aged 30 to 39 with Graves disease.

Many counts were recorded for this clonotype. V is TRBV30 and J is TRBJ1-1; no reliable D call. Trimming shortened V by 1 base and J by 0 bases, and 6 bases separated the two germline ends. CDR1 is GTSNPN and CDR2 is SVGIG in the germline V gene (reference sequence). This CDR3 region has 13 residues. CDR3 sequence (DNA): TGTGCCTGGAGTGAAGGCCTGAACACTGAAGCTTTCTTT. Amino acids: CAWSEGLNTEAFF.

The chain carries TRBV6-2 or TRBV6-3 and TRBJ1-1; unclear D gene. The length of the CDR3 is 12 residues. Germline V gene sequence: CDR1 MNHEY, CDR2 SVGEGT. The CDR3 spells CAGRAVSTEAFF. CDR3 coding DNA: TGTGCAGGGCGGGCGGTAAGCACTGAAGCTTTCTTT.

This clonotype was found many times. The V and J genes are TRBV11-3 and TRBJ2-7, with D perhaps TRBD1 (5 bases). V was cut by 1 base and J by 3 bases, with 10 bases left in between. The germline gives CDR1 SGHNT, CDR2 YENEEA. The CDR3 runs 14 residues. The CDR3 region has the DNA TGTGCCAGCAGCTTAGCCGTCGACAGCTACGAGCAGTACTTC. It translates to CASSLAVDSYEQYF.

This clonotype came up many times. V is TRBV11-2 and J is TRBJ2-1; 9 bases fit TRBD2. The CDR3 extends over 17 amino acids. The germline CDR1 and CDR2 sequences are SGHAT and FQNNGV. V was pared by 5 bases and J by 6 bases, with 14 bases of the junction left unmatched. The CDR3 coding sequence is TGTGCCAGCAGCCCCGGTAGCGGGAGTACCCCCCGCAATGAGCAGTTCTTC. Protein product: CASSPGSGSTPRNEQFF.

This clonotype was found many times. The V gene is TRBV28, the J gene TRBJ1-4; D is undetermined. This CDR3 contains 16 residues. Germline-derived CDR1 and CDR2 are MDHEN and SYDVKM. With 5 bases removed from V and 8 bases from J, the gap between germline ends came to 21 bases. CDR3 DNA sequence: TGTGCCAGCAGTCCGACCGTAAGGAGCCGGAGGGAAAAACTGTTTTTT. Residues: CASSPTVRSRREKLFF.

This clonotype was picked up many times. The V gene is TRBV30, the J gene TRBJ1-6, with D tentatively TRBD1 (5 bases). The germline V gene has CDR1 GTSNPN and CDR2 SVGIG (reference sequence). The CDR3 contains 14 residues. V dropped 1 base and J dropped 4 bases, with 8 bases sitting between them. The CDR3, as DNA: TGTGCCTGGAGTGAAACAGGATATAATTCACCCCTCCACTTT. The encoded protein is CAWSETGYNSPLHF.

This chain links TRBV4-1 with TRBJ2-7; tentatively, D is TRBD2 (6 bases). The CDR3 totals 17 residues. V lost 9 bases and J lost 3, with 27 bases in between. Germline V gene lookup returns CDR1 MGHRA and CDR2 YSYEKL. The CDR3 coding sequence is TGCGCCAGGAATAAAGGGCGTTTGTCCAGCGGGCTCTACGAGCAGTACTTC. The encoded protein is CARNKGRLSSGLYEQYF.

This clonotype was recorded only once. The chain has TRBV12-3 or TRBV12-4 and TRBJ2-2, with D uncertain. V was shortened by 6 bases and J by 0 bases, with 8 bases between the two germline ends. The CDR3 sequence is 14 residues long. CDR3 coding DNA: TGTGCCAGCAGGGACGTCGCGAACACCGGGGAGCTGTTTTTT. Residues: CASRDVANTGELFF.

Many counts were recorded for this clonotype. The chain uses TRBV18 and TRBJ1-1; no firm D call. The CDR3 consists of 15 residues. From germline, CDR1 is KGHSH and CDR2 LQKENI. V lost 4 bases, J lost 1 base, and 13 bases lay in between. The CDR3 nucleotides read TGTGCCAGCTCACTGGGAGGGTCTGGGAACACTGAAGCTTTCTTT. This translates into CASSLGGSGNTEAFF.

A few counts support this clonotype. The CDR3 reads CASSIPLASYNEQFF. The CDR3 nucleotides are TGTGCCAGTAGTATCCCTCTAGCGTCCTACAATGAGCAGTTCTTC. The gene calls are TRBV19 and TRBJ2-1, with D possibly matching TRBD2 (6 bases). Trimming took 3 bases from V and 1 from J, leaving 10 bases between them. Germline values: CDR1 LNHDA, CDR2 SQIVND (reference sequence). The length of the CDR3 is 15 residues.

This clonotype was observed at least ten times. The chain recombines TRBV7-6 with TRBJ2-7; TRBD2 aligns across 13 bases. This CDR3 region has 20 residues. CDR1 and CDR2 from the germline V gene are SGHVS and FNYEAQ. Losses at the gene ends were 1 base for V and 0 bases for J; bases not matched to a gene: 12. The CDR3 sequence: CASSLVGRTSGSGSSYEQYF. CDR3 bases: TGTGCCAGCAGCTTAGTGGGTAGGACTAGCGGGAGCGGAAGCTCCTACGAGCAGTACTTC.

This clonotype was detected once. The CDR3 DNA reads as TGCAGTGCTAGAGGGCTAGCGGGAGGGCCCTCCTACGAGCAGTACTTC. It codes for CSARGLAGGPSYEQYF. V gene TRBV20-1 combines with J gene TRBJ2-7; TRBD2 aligns across 12 bases. V was pared by 1 base and J by 0 bases, with 4 bases of the junction left unmatched. Looked up from germline, CDR1 is DFQATT and CDR2 is SNEGSKA (reference sequence). The CDR3 has 16 amino acids.

This clonotype was picked up a small number of times. The chain recombines TRBV12-3 or TRBV12-4 with TRBJ2-1, with TRBD2 identical over 7 bases. The CDR3 length is 15 residues. The V segment lost 4 bases and the J segment 10 bases; nucleotides outside the gene matches: 13. The CDR3 loop reads CASSYSAGTLQEQFF. CDR3 sequence (DNA): TGTGCCAGCAGTTATTCAGCGGGAACCCTTCAGGAGCAGTTCTTC.

This clonotype was counted ten times or more. This chain joins TRBV2 and TRBJ2-3; 9 bases are a match to TRBD2. CDR3 length: 14 amino acids. Germline V gene lookup returns CDR1 SNHLY and CDR2 FYNNEI. V lost 9 bases and J lost 4; bases outside the gene matches: 8. The CDR3 loop is CARTGTSRSDTQYF. In nucleotides, the CDR3 is TGTGCCAGGACCGGGACTAGCAGGTCAGATACGCAGTATTTT.

In regard to this clonotype: A much larger clone is a single base away; this may be a read error. This chain uses TRBV2 with TRBJ2-1; maybe TRBD1 (5 bases). Germline assignment: CDR1 SNHLY and CDR2 FYNNEI. This CDR3 is built from 16 residues. Trimming removed 7 bases from V and 7 bases from J, with 23 bases in between. The CDR3 here is CASNGFRVDRTNEQFF. CDR3 bases: TGTGCCAGCAATGGCTTCAGGGTCGACCGGACGAATGAGCAGTTCTTC.